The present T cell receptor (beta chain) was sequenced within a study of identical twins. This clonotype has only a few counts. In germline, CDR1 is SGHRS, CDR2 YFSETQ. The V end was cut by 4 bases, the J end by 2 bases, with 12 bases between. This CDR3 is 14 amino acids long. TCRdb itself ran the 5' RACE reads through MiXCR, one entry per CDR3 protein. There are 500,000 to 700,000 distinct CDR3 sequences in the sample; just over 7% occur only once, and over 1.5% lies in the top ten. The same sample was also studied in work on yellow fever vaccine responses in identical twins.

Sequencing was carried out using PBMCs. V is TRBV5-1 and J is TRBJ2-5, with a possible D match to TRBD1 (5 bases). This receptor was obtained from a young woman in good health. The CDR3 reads CASSVTGFQETQYF. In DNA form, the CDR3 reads TGCGCCAGCAGCGTCACAGGATTTCAAGAGACCCAGTACTTC. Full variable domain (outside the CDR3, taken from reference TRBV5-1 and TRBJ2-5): KAGVTQTPRYLIKTRGQQVTLSCSPISGHRSVSWYQQTPGQGLQFLFEYFSETQRNKGNFPGRFSGRQFSNSRSEMNVSTLELGDSALYLCASSVTGFQETQYFGPGTRLLVL.